Described below is a single TCR beta chain sequence and its context. The data belong to a study of T cells in Graves' hyperthyroidism and ophthalmopathy. It was RNA transcripts that yielded the amplified TCR beta CDR3 regions. In the first-round RT-PCR of the TCR CDR3, the HTBI primer set was used. TCRdb recomputed calls from the multiplex PCR reads with MiXCR, one row per CDR3 protein. In the table there are 600,000 to 850,000 distinct CDR3 sequences, around 20% of which are singletons. What was sequenced was blood. The TCR was taken from a woman in her 50s with Graves' hyperthyroidism that later progressed to Graves' ophthalmopathy.

The CDR3, as DNA: TGTGCCAGCTACGGACAGTTCGCTACCTGCAATGAGCAGTTCTTC. Translated: CASYGQFATCNEQFF. This chain links TRBV2 with TRBJ2-1, with a possible D match to TRBD1 (6 bases). The CDR3 extends over 15 amino acids. The ends were cut back, 8 bases at V and 6 bases at J, with 20 bases in the middle. From germline, CDR1 is SNHLY and CDR2 FYNNEI. Looking up the rest from reference TRBV2 and TRBJ2-1 gives the full variable domain: EPEVTQTPSHQVTQMGQEVILRCVPISNHLYFYWYRQILGQKVEFLVSFYNNEISEKSEIFDDQFSVERPDGSNFTLKIRSTKLEDSAMYFCASYGQFATCNEQFFGPGTRLTVL.